This paragraph reports one T cell receptor beta chain. The antigen remains undetermined. The treatment here: around 19 received Ad26.COV2.S at low or high dose, single or two shots; about 5 received placebo; per-sample allocation not given. The investigators took samples on day 63 after the first vaccine or placebo injection. Libraries were prepared by immunoSEQ multiplex PCR; TCRdb keeps only in-frame clonotypes and omits some of them. The sample yields around 400,000 clones, roughly 85% seen once. These data come from a study of Ad26.COV2.S vaccination and SARS-CoV-2 variants. Study-level information: By the intramuscular route, Ad26.COV2.S was given once, or twice 56 days apart. Study observations and caveats: Vaccine recipients showed a spike-specific TCR breadth that was higher than in placebo recipients.

V lost 2 bases to trimming and J lost 3 bases, with 11 bases between them. The CDR3 extends over 14 amino acids. CDR1 GTSNPN and CDR2 SVGIG come from the germline V gene (reference sequence). This specimen was peripheral blood, taken in a trial of Ad26.COV2.S vaccine versus placebo. This clonotype was obtained from a person aged 18-60 years who received the Ad26.COV2.S COVID-19 vaccine or a placebo. The chain joins TRBV30 to TRBJ1-5; D is possibly TRBD1 (6 bases). DNA for the CDR3: TGTGCCTGGAGTTCCGGACAGTACAATCAGCCCCAGCATTTT. Translation: CAWSSGQYNQPQHF.